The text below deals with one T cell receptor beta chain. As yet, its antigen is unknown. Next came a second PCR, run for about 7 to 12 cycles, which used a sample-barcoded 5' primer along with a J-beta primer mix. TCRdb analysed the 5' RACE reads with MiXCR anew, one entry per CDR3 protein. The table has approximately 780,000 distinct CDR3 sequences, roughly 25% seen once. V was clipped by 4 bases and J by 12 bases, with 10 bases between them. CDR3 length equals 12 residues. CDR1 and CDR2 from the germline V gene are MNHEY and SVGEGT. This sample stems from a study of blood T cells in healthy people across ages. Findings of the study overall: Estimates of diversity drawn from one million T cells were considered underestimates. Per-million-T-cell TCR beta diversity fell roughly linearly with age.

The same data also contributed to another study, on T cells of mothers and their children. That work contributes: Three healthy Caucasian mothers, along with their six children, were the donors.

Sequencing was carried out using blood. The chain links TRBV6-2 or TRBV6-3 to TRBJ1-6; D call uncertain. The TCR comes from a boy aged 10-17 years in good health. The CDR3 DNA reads TGTGCCAGCAGTTCCTTCGGAAAACCCCTCCACTTT. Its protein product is CASSSFGKPLHF.